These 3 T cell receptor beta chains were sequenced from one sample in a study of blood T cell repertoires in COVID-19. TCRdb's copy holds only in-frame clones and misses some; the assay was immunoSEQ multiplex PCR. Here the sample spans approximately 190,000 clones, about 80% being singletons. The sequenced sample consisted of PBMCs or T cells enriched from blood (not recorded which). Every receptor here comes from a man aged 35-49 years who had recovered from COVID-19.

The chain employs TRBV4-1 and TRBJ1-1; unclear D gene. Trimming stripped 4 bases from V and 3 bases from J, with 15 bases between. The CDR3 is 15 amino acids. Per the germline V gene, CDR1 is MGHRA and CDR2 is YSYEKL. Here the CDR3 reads CASSPREVPDTEAFF. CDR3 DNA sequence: TGCGCCAGCAGCCCTAGGGAGGTCCCAGACACTGAAGCTTTCTTT.

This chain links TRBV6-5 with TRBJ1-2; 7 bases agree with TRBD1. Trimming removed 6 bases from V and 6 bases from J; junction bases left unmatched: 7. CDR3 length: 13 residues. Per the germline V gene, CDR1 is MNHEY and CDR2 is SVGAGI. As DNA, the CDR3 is TGTGCCAGCAGCCTTGACAGGGTTGATGGCTACACCTTC. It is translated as CASSLDRVDGYTF.

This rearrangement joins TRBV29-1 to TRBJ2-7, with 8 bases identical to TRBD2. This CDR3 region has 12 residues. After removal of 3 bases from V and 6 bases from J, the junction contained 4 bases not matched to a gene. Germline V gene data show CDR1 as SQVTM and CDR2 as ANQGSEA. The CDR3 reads CSVDGGGREQYF. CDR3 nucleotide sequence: TGCAGCGTTGACGGCGGGGGGCGCGAGCAGTACTTC.